The 2 T cell receptor beta chains below were found in one sample sequenced in a study of blood T cell repertoires in COVID-19 (dated by TCRdb to the early 2020s). The protocol used for the library was the immunoSEQ multiplex PCR assay. The table comes from immuneACCESS by way of TCRdb, which keeps in-frame sequences with V and J called. Part of the clones is missing from these tables; in studies checked, under half for an unresolved V gene and the rest for unknown reasons. The sample table holds roughly 300,000 clones, of which 83% were seen once. Roughly 10% of the sample lies in the top ten. Sequenced sample: peripheral blood. These receptors all come from a woman aged 50 to 60 who had recovered from COVID-19.

The chain has TRBV18 and TRBJ2-3; D is possibly TRBD2 (5 bases). The CDR3 is 17 amino acids. Germline assignment: CDR1 KGHSH and CDR2 LQKENI. V lost 1 base to trimming and J lost 1 base, with 15 bases between them. DNA for the CDR3: TGTGCCAGCTCACCACAGGCCGGACTGTCCCGCACAGATACGCAGTATTTT. It yields the protein CASSPQAGLSRTDTQYF.

V and J are TRBV4-3 and TRBJ2-5, with unresolved D. Per germline, CDR1 LGHNA and CDR2 YSLEER. V gave up 0 bases and J gave up 2 bases, with 4 bases separating them. The CDR3 extends over 13 amino acids. The CDR3 sequence: CASSQDRQETQYF. CDR3 coding DNA: TGCGCCAGCAGCCAAGACAGACAAGAGACCCAGTACTTC.